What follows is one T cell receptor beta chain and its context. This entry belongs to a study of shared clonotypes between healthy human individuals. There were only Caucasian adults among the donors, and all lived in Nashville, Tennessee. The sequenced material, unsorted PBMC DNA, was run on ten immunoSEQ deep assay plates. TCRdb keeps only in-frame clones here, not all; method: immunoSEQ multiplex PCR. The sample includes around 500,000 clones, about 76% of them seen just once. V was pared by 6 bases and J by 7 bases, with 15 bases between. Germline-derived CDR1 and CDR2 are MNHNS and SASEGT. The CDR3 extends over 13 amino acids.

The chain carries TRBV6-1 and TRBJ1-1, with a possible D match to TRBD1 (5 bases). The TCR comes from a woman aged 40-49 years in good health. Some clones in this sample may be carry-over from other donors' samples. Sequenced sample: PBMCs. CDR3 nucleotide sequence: TGTGCCAGCAGGATGAGGGGCGGGGGTGAAGCTTTCTTT. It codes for CASRMRGGGEAFF.